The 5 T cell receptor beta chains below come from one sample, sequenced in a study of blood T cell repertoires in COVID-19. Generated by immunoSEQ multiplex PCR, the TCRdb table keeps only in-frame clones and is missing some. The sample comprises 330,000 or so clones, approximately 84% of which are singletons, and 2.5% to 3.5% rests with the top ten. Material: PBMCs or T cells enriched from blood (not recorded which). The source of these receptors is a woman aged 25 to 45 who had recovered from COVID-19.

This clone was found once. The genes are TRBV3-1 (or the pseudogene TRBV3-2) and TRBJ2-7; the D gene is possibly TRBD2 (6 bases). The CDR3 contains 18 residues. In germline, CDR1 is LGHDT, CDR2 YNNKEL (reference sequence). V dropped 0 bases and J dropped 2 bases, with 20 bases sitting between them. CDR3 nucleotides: TGTGCCAGCAGCCAAGATCACCGGGACTCCGAGATCCCCTACGAGCAGTACTTC. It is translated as CASSQDHRDSEIPYEQYF.

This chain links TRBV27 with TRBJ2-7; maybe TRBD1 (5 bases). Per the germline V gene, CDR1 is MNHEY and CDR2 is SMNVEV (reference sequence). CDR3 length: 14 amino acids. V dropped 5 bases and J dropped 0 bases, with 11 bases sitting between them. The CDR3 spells CASSPRTPSYEQYF. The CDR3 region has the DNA TGTGCCAGCAGTCCCCGGACACCCTCCTACGAGCAGTACTTC.

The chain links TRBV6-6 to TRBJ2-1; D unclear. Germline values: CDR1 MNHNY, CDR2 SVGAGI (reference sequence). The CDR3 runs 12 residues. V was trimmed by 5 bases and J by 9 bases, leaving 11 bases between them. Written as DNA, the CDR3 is TGTGCCAGCAGTCTTCAGCGTGTTGAGCAGTTCTTC. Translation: CASSLQRVEQFF.

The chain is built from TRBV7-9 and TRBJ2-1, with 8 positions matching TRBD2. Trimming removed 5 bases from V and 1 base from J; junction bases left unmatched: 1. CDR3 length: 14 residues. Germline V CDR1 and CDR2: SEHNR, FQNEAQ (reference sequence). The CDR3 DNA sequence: TGTGCCAGCAGCGCTAGCGGGTCCTACAATGAGCAGTTCTTC. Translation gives CASSASGSYNEQFF.

The CDR3 is CASSPRTPRAKETQYF. As DNA, the CDR3 is TGTGCCAGCAGCCCGAGGACACCCCGGGCAAAAGAGACCCAGTACTTC. V and J are TRBV7-6 and TRBJ2-5, with a possible D match to TRBD1 (5 bases). This CDR3 is built from 16 residues. In germline, CDR1 is SGHVS, CDR2 FNYEAQ. The V and J ends lost 5 bases and 3 bases respectively, with 19 bases between them.